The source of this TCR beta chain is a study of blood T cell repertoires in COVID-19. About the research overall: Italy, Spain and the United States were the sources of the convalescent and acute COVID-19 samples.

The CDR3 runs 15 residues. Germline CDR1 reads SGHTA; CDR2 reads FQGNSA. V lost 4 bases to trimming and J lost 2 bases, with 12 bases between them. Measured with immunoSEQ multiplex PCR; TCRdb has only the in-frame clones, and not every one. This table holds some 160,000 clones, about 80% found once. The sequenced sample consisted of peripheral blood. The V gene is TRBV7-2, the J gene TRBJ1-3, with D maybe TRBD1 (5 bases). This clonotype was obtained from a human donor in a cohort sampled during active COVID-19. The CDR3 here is CASSSAGYTGNTIYF. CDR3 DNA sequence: TGTGCCAGCAGCTCCGCAGGGTACACTGGAAACACCATATATTTT.